Listed below are T cell receptor beta chains from one sample, sequenced in a study of shared clonotypes between healthy human individuals. TCRdb's table, derived via immunoSEQ multiplex PCR, lists solely in-frame clones and lacks some. This table holds around 620,000 clones, approximately 95% found once. Material for sequencing was naive CD8+ T cells sorted from blood. These receptors were taken from a woman aged 25-40 years in good health. CDR3s leave out the opening cysteine and the closing phenylalanine or tryptophan.

j_gene: TRBJ1-2; v_gene: TRBV19; CDR3aa: ASSPGQGYNYGYT
j_gene: TRBJ2-7; v_gene: TRBV5-4; CDR3aa: ASSLAIAGVYEQY
j_gene: TRBJ2-5; v_gene: TRBV29-1; CDR3aa: SVELWTRDLGTQY
j_gene: .; v_gene: TRBV6-5; CDR3aa: ASSYGQEGYEQY
j_gene: TRBJ2-7; v_gene: TRBV6-1; CDR3aa: ASSHLAEQY
j_gene: TRBJ2-3; v_gene: TRBV18; CDR3aa: ASSPFSGSRGTDTQY
j_gene: TRBJ2-7; v_gene: TRBV11-1; CDR3aa: ASTLGAGRSYEQY
j_gene: TRBJ2-7; v_gene: TRBV4-1; CDR3aa: ASSQGRTYEQY
j_gene: .; v_gene: TRBV19; CDR3aa: ASSIGSGDPYEQY
j_gene: TRBJ1-1; v_gene: TRBV2; CDR3aa: ASSQMNTEAF
j_gene: TRBJ2-7; v_gene: TRBV11-2; CDR3aa: ASSSLEQY
j_gene: TRBJ2-1; v_gene: TRBV30; CDR3aa: AWNSQGVNEQF
j_gene: TRBJ2-7; v_gene: TRBV20-1; CDR3aa: SAPDGSQQY
j_gene: TRBJ1-2; v_gene: TRBV5-5; CDR3aa: ASSDRWGRVAGYT
j_gene: TRBJ1-2; v_gene: TRBV5-1; CDR3aa: ASSLKLEGDYGYT
j_gene: TRBJ2-7; v_gene: TRBV7-8; CDR3aa: ASSFTGTAAYEQY
j_gene: TRBJ2-7; v_gene: TRBV27; CDR3aa: ASSPLGPFVGQY
j_gene: TRBJ2-2; v_gene: TRBV4-1; CDR3aa: ASSYRGPRELF
j_gene: TRBJ2-7; v_gene: TRBV28; CDR3aa: ASRGGQADYEQY
j_gene: TRBJ2-3; v_gene: TRBV7-9; CDR3aa: ASSLKGGLGEDTQY
j_gene: TRBJ2-7; v_gene: TRBV7-2; CDR3aa: ASSHSPGQGSSEQY
j_gene: TRBJ1-1; v_gene: TRBV7-9; CDR3aa: ASSPQGANTEAF
j_gene: TRBJ2-2; v_gene: TRBV4-1; CDR3aa: ASSHGLAGGELF
j_gene: TRBJ2-5; v_gene: TRBV5-6; CDR3aa: ASSFTGGPGETQY
j_gene: TRBJ2-7; v_gene: TRBV29-1; CDR3aa: SARTGGAYEQY
j_gene: TRBJ2-5; v_gene: TRBV29-1; CDR3aa: SVEDYGDGETQY
j_gene: TRBJ2-1; v_gene: TRBV29-1; CDR3aa: SVEYSASGYNEQF
j_gene: TRBJ1-4; v_gene: TRBV6-6; CDR3aa: ASRDSNEKLF
j_gene: TRBJ1-1; v_gene: TRBV30; CDR3aa: AWSYYPGTAFANTEAF
j_gene: TRBJ2-1; v_gene: TRBV27; CDR3aa: ASSLTARHNEQF
j_gene: TRBJ2-7; v_gene: TRBV16; CDR3aa: ASSQSSAAYEQY
j_gene: TRBJ1-1; v_gene: TRBV5-4; CDR3aa: ASSSPPGTGANSAF
j_gene: TRBJ1-5; v_gene: TRBV9; CDR3aa: ASSGQGYDQPQH
j_gene: .; v_gene: TRBV13; CDR3aa: ASSYMTSSYEQY
j_gene: TRBJ2-7; v_gene: TRBV28; CDR3aa: ASSLWGGSRHEQY
j_gene: TRBJ2-6; v_gene: TRBV27; CDR3aa: ASSMNSGANVLT
j_gene: TRBJ2-2; v_gene: TRBV7-3; CDR3aa: ASSRVGQGNTGELF
j_gene: TRBJ1-5; v_gene: TRBV28; CDR3aa: ASSPRGLSNQPQH
j_gene: TRBJ1-3; v_gene: TRBV13; CDR3aa: ASHSLSGNTIY
j_gene: TRBJ2-5; v_gene: TRBV4-1; CDR3aa: ASSPGQGSQETQY
j_gene: .; v_gene: TRBV6-1; CDR3aa: ASNSYEQY
j_gene: TRBJ2-2; v_gene: TRBV5-4; CDR3aa: ASSFSLNRYTNTGELF
j_gene: TRBJ2-7; v_gene: TRBV28; CDR3aa: ASSSPSGEYEQY
j_gene: TRBJ1-5; v_gene: TRBV19; CDR3aa: ASRAYSNQPQH
j_gene: TRBJ2-7; v_gene: TRBV29-1; CDR3aa: SGSAGGNEQY